One TCR beta chain is described in this entry. The data derive from a study of blood T cell repertoires in COVID-19. Profiled with immunoSEQ multiplex PCR; TCRdb holds only in-frame clones, not every one. The sample has fewer than 300,000 clones, 88% seen once. This TCR was recovered from a woman aged 25-40 years with acute or convalescent COVID-19. Sequenced input: peripheral blood.

DNA for the CDR3: TGTGCCAGCAGCTTTCTGAGCCTAGCGGGCCCGGAGACCCAGTACTTC. Translated, it gives CASSFLSLAGPETQYF. J is TRBJ2-5 and V is TRBV5-5; 8 bases line up with TRBD2. Germline values: CDR1 SGHKS, CDR2 YYEKEE (reference sequence). This CDR3 has 16 amino acids. Trimming removed 2 bases from V and 5 bases from J; junction bases left unmatched: 11.